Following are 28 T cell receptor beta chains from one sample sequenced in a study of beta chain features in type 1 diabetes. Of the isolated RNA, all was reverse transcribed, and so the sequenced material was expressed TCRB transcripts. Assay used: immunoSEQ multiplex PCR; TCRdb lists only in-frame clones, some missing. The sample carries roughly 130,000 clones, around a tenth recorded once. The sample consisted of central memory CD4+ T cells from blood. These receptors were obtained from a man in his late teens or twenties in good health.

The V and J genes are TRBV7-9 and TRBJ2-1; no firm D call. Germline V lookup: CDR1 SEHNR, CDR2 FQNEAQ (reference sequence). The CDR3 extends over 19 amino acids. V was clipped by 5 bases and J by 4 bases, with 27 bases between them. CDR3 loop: CASSRAVGSKKVGYNEQFF. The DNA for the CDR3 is TGTGCCAGCAGCCGAGCCGTGGGCAGCAAAAAAGTGGGTTACAATGAGCAGTTCTTC.

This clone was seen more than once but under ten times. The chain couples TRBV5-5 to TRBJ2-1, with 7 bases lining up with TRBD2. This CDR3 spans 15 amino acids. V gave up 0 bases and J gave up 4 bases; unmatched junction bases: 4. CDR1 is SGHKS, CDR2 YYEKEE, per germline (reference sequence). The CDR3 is CASSLVLARYNEQFF. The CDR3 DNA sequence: TGTGCCAGCAGCTTGGTACTAGCGAGATACAATGAGCAGTTCTTC.

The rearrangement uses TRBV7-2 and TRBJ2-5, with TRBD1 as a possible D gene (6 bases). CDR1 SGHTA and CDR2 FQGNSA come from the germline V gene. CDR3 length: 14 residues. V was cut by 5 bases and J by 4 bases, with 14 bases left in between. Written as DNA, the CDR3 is TGTGCCAGCAGCACCCCAGGGGTCGGAGAGACCCAGTACTTC. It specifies CASSTPGVGETQYF.

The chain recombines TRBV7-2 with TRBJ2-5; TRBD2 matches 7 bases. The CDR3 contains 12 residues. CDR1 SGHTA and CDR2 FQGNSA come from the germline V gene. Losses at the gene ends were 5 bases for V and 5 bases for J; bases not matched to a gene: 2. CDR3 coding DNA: TGTGCCAGCAGCAATAGCGGGGAGACCCAGTACTTC. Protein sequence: CASSNSGETQYF.

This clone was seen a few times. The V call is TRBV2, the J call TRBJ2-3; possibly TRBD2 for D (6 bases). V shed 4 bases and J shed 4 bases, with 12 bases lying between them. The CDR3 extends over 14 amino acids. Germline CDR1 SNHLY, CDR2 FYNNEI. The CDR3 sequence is CASSVRGEADTQYF. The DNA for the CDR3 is TGTGCCAGCAGTGTTCGCGGGGAGGCAGATACGCAGTATTTT.

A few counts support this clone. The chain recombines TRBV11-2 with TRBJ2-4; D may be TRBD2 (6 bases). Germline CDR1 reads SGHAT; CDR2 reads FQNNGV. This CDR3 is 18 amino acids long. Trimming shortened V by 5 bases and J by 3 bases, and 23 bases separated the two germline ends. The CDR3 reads CASSETSRGSVGKNIQYF. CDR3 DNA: TGTGCCAGCAGCGAGACTAGTCGGGGAAGCGTAGGCAAAAACATTCAGTACTTC.

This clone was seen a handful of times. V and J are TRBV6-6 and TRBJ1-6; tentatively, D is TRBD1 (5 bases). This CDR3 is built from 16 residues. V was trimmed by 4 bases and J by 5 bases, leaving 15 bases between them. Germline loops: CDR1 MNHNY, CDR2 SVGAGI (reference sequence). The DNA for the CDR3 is TGTGCCAGCAGTTCCCACGCGGGACCGAATAATTCACCCCTCCACTTT. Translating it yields CASSSHAGPNNSPLHF.

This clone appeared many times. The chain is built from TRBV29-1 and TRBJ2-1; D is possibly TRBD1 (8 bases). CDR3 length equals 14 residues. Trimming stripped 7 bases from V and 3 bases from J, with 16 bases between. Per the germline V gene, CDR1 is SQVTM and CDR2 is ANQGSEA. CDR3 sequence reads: CSAGQGGIYNEQFF. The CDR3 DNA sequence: TGCAGCGCCGGACAGGGAGGGATCTACAATGAGCAGTTCTTC.

Here the CDR3 DNA reads TGCGCCAGCAGCGATCGGACAGCCCCCGATACGCAGTATTTT. It codes for CASSDRTAPDTQYF. V is TRBV5-1 and J is TRBJ2-3; a possible D gene is TRBD1 (6 bases). Germline lookup yields CDR1 SGHRS and CDR2 YFSETQ. The CDR3 covers 14 residues. V lost 4 bases, J lost 6 bases, and 15 bases lay in between.

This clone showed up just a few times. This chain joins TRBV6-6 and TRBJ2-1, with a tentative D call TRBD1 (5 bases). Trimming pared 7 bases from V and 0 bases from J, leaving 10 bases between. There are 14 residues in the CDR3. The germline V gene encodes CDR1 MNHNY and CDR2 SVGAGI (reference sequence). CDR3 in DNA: TGTGCCAGCAATACAGGTAGCTCCTACAATGAGCAGTTCTTC. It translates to CASNTGSSYNEQFF.

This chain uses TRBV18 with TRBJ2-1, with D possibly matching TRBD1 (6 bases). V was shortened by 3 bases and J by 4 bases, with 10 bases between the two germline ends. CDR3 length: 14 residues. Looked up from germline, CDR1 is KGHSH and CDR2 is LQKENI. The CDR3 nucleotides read TGTGCCAGCTCACCGTCCGGGACATACAATGAGCAGTTCTTC. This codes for CASSPSGTYNEQFF. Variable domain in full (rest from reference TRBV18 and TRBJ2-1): NAGVMQNPRHLVRRRGQEARLRCSPMKGHSHVYWYRQLPEEGLKFMVYLQKENIIDESGMPKERFSAEFPKEGPSILRIQQVVRGDSAAYFCASSPSGTYNEQFFGPGTRLTVL.

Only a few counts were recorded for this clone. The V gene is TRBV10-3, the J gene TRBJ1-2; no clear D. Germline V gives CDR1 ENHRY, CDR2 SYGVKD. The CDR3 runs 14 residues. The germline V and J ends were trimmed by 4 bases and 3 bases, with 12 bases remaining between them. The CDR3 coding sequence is TGTGCCATCAGTGGGGCAGGTTTTTACTATGGCTACACCTTC. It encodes CAISGAGFYYGYTF.

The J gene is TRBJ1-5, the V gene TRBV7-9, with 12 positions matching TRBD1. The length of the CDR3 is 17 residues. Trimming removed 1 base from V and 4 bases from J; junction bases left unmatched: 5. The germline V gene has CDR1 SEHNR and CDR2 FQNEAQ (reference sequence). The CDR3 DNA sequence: TGTGCCAGCAGCTTAGTCCCGGGACAGGGGGCAAATCAGCCCCAGCATTTT. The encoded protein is CASSLVPGQGANQPQHF.

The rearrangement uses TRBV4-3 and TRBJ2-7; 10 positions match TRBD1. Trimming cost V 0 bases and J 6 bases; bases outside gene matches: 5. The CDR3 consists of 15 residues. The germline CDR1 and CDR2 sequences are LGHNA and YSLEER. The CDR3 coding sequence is TGCGCCAGCAGCCAAGAAGACAGGGGGCGGTTCGAGCAGTACTTC. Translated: CASSQEDRGRFEQYF.

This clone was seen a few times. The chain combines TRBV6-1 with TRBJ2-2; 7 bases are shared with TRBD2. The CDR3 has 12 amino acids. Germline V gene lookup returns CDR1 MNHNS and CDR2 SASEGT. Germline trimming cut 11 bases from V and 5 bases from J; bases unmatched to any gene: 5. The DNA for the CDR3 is TGTGCCGGGCTGCGGGAGACCGGGGAGCTGTTTTTT. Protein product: CAGLRETGELFF.

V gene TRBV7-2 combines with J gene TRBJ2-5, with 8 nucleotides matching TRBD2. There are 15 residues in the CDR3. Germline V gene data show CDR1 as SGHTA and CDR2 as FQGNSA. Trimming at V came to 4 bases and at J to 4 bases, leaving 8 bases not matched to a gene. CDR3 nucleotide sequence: TGTGCCAGCAGCTCCCGGGGGGGGCGGGGAGAGACCCAGTACTTC. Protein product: CASSSRGGRGETQYF.

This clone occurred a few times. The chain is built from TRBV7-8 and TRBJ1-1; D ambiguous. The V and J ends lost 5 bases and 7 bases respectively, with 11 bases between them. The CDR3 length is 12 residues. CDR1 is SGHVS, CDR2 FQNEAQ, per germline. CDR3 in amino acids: CASSQLGHEAFF. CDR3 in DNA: TGTGCCAGCAGCCAACTAGGGCATGAAGCTTTCTTT.

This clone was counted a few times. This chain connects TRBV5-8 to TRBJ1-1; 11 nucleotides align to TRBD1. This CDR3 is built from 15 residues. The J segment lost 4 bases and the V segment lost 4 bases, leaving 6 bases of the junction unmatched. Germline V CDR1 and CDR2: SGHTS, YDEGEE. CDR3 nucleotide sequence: TGTGCCAGCAGCGCGCGGACAGGGGGCTTCACTGAAGCTTTCTTT. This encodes CASSARTGGFTEAFF.

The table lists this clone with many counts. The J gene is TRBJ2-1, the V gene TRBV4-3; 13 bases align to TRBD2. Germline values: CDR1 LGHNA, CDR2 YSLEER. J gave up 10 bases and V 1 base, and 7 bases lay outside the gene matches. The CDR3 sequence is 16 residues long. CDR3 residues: CASSQAGLAGLTEQFF. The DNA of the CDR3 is TGCGCCAGCAGCCAAGCGGGACTAGCGGGGTTGACAGAGCAGTTCTTC.

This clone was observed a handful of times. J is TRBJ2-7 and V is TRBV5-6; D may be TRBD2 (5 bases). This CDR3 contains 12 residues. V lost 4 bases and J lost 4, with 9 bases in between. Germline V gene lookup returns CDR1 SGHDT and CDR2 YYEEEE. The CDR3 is CASSRTEYEQYF. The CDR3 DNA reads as TGTGCCAGCAGCAGGACTGAATACGAGCAGTACTTC.

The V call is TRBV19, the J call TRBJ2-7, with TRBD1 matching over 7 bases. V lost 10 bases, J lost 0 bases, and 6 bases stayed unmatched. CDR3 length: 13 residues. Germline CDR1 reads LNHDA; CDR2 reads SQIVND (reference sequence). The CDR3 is CATSDRSSYEQYF. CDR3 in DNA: TGTGCCACCTCGGACAGGAGCTCCTACGAGCAGTACTTC.

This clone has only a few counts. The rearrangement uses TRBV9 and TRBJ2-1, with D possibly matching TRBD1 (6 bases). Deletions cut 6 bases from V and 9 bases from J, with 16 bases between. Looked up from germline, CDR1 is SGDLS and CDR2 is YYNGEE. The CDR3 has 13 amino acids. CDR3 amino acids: CASTRTDVGEQFF. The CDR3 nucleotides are TGTGCCAGCACCCGGACAGACGTCGGTGAGCAGTTCTTC.

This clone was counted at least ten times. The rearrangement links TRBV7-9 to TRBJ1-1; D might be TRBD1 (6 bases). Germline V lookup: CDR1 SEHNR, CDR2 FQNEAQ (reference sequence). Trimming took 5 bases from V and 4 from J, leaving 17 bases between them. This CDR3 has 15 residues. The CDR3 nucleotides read TGTGCCAGCAGCCCGCGTTCAGGGGAGAGCACTGAAGCTTTCTTT. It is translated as CASSPRSGESTEAFF.

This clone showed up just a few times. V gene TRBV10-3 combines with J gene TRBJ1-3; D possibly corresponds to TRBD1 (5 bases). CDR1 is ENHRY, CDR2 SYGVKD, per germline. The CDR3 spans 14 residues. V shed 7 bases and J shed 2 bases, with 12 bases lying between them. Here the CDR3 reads CAIKGQGAGNTIYF. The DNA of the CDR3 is TGTGCCATCAAGGGCCAAGGGGCTGGAAACACCATATATTTT.

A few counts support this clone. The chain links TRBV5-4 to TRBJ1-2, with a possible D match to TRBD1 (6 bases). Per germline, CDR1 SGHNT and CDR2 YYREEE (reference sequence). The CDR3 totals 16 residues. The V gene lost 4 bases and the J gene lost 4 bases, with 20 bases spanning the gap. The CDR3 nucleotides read TGTGCCAGCAGCCCCGGGGGGGCCTGGGAAGGCTATGGCTACACCTTC. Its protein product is CASSPGGAWEGYGYTF.

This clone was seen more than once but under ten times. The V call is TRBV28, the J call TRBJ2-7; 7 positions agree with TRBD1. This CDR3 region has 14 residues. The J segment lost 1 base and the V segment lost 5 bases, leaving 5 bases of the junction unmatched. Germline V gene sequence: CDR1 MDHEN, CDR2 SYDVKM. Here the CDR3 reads CASSTRQGSYEQYF. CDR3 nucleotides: TGTGCCAGCAGTACCCGACAGGGTTCCTACGAGCAGTACTTC.

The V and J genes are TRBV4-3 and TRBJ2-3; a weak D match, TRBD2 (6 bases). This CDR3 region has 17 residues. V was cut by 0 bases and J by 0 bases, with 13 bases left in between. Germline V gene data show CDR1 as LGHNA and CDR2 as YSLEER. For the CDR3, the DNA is TGCGCCAGCAGCCAAGATCTGGGCGGGGCAAGCACAGATACGCAGTATTTT. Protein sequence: CASSQDLGGASTDTQYF.

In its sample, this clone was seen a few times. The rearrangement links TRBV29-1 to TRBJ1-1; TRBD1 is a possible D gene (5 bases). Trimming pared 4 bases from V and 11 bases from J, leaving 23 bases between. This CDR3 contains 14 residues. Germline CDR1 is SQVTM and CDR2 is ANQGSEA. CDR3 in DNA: TGCAGCGTTGTGGGGTCGGCAGGGCATAGTCGTGCTTTCTTT. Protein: CSVVGSAGHSRAFF.